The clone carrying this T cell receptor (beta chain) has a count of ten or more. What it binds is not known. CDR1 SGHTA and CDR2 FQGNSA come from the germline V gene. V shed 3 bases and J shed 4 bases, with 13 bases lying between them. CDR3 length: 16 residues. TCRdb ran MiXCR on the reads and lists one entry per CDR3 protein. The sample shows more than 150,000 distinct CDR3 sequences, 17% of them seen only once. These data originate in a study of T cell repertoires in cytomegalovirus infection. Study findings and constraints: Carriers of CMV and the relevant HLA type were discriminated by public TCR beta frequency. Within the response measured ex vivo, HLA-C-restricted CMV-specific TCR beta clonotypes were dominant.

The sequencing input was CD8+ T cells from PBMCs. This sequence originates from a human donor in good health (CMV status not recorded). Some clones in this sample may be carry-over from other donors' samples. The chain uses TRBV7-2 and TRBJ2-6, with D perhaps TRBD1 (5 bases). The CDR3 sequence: CASSFLSGAGANVLTF. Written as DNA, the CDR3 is TGTGCCAGCAGCTTTCTGTCTGGGGCCGGGGCCAACGTCCTGACTTTC.